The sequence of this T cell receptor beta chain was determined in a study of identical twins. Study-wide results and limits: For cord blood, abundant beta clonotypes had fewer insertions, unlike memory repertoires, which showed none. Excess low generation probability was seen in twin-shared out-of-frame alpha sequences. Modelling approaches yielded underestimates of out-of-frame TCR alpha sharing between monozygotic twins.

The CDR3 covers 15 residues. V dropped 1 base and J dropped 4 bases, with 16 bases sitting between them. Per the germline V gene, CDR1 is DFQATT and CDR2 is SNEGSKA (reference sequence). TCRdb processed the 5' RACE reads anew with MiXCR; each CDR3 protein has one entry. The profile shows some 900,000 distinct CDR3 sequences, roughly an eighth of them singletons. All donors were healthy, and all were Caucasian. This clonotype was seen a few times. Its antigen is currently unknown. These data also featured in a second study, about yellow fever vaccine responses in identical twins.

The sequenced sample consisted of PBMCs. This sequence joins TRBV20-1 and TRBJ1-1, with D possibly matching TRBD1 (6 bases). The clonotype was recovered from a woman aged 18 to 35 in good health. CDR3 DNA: TGCAGTGCTAGAGGGGGGCTAGTGACAATCACTGAAGCTTTCTTT. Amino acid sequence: CSARGGLVTITEAFF.